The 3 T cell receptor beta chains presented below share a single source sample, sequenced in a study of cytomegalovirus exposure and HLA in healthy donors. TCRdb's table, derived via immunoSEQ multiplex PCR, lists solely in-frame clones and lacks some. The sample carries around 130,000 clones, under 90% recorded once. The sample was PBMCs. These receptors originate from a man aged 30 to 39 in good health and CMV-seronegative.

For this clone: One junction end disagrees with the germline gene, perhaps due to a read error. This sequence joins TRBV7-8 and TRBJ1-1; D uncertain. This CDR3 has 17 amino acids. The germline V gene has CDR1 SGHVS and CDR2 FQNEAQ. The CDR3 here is CASRLDPRGKMNTEAFF. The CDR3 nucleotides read TGTGCCAGCAGGTTAGACCCTCGGGGAAAAATGAACACTGAAGCTTTCTTT.

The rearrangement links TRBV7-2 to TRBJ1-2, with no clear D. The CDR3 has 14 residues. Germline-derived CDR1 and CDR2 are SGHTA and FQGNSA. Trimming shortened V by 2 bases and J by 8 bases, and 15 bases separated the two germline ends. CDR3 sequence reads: CASSLSPGLRGYTF. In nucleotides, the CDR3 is TGTGCCAGCAGCTTAAGCCCCGGATTGAGGGGCTACACCTTC.

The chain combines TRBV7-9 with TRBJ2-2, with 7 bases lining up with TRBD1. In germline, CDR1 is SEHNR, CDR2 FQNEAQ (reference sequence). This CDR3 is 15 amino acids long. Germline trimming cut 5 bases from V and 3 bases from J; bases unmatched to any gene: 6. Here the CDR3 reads CASSPTGEDTGELFF. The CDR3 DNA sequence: TGTGCCAGCAGCCCCACAGGGGAAGACACCGGGGAGCTGTTTTTT.